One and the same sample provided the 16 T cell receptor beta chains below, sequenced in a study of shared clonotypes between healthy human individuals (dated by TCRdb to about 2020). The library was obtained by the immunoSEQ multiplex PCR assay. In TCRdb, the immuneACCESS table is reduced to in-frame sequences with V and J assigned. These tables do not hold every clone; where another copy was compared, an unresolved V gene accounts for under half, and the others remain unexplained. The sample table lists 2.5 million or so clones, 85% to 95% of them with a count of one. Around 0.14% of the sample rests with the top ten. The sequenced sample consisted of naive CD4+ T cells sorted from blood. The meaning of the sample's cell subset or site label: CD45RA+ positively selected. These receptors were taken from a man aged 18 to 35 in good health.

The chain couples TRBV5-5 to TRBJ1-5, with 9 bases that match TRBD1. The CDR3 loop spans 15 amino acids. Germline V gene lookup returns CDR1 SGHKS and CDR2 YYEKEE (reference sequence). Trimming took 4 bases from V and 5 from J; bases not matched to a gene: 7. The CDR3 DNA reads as TGTGCCAGCAGCGGGGGACAGGGAGGATATCAGCCCCAGCATTTT. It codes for CASSGGQGGYQPQHF.

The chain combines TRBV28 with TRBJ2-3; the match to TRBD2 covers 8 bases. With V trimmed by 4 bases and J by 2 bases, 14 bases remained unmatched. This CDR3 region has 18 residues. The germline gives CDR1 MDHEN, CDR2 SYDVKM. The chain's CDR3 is CASSSKLGLAETTDTQYF. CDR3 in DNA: TGTGCCAGCAGTTCCAAACTCGGACTAGCAGAGACCACAGATACGCAGTATTTT.

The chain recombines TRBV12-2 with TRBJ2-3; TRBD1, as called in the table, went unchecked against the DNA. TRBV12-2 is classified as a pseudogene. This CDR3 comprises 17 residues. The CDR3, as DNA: TGTGCAAGTCGCTTAGCGCAGAGACAGGGGACTTCAGATACGCAGTATTTT. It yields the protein CASRLAQRQGTSDTQYF.

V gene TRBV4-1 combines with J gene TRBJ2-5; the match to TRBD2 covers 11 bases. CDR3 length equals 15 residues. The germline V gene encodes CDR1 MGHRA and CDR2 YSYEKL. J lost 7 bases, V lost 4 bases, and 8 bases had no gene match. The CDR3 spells CASSLGLAGGWTQYF. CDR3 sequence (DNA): TGCGCCAGCAGCCTAGGACTAGCGGGTGGATGGACCCAGTACTTC.

CDR3 sequence (DNA): TGCGCCAGCAGCTTCGGCGGGAGCGGCCAAGAGACCCAGTACTTC. Translated, it gives CASSFGGSGQETQYF. The chain combines TRBV5-1 with TRBJ2-5; 7 bases map to TRBD2. This CDR3 has 15 amino acids. V gave up 2 bases and J gave up 1 base; unmatched junction bases: 5. Germline-derived CDR1 and CDR2 are SGHRS and YFSETQ.

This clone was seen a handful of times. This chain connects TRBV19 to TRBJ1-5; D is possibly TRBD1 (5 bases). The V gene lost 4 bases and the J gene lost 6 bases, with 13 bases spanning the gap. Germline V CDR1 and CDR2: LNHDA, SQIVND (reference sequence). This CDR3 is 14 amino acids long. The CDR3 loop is CASSRRQMVQPQHF. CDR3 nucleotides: TGTGCCAGTAGTAGGCGACAGATGGTTCAGCCCCAGCATTTT.

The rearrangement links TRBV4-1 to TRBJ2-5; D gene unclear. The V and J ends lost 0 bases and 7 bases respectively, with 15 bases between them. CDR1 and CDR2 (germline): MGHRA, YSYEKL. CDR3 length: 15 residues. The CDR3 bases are TGCGCCAGCAGCCAAGAGTGGCTAGGTTTAGGGACCCAGTACTTC. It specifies CASSQEWLGLGTQYF.

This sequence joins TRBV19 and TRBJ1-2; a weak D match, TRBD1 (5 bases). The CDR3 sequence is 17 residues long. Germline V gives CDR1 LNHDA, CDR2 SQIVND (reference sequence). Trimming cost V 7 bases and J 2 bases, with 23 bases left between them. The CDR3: CASTPRDGRSTNYGYTF. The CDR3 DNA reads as TGTGCCAGTACCCCCAGGGATGGCAGATCGACGAACTATGGCTACACCTTC.

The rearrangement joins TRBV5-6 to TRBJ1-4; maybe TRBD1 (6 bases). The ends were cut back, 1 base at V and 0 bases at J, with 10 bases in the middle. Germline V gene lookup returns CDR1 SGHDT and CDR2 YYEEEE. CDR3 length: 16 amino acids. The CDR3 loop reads CASSLTGLATNEKLFF. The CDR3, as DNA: TGTGCCAGCAGCTTGACAGGGCTTGCAACTAATGAAAAACTGTTTTTT. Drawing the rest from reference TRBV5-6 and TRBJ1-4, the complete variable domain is DAGVTQSPTHLIKTRGQQVTLRCSPKSGHDTVSWYQQALGQGPQFIFQYYEEEERQRGNFPDRFSGHQFPNYSSELNVNALLLGDSALYLCASSLTGLATNEKLFFGSGTQLSVL.

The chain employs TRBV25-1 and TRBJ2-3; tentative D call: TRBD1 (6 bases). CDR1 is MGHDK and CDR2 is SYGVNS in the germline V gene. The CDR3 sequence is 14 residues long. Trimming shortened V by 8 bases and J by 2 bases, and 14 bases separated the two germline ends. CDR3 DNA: TGTGCCAGCGGCGACAGGTTAAACACAGATACGCAGTATTTT. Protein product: CASGDRLNTDTQYF.

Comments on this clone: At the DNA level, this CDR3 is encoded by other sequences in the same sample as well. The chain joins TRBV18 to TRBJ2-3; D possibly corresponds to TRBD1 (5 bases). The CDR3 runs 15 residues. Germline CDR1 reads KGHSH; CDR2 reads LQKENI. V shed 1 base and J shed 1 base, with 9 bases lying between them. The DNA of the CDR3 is TGTGCCAGCTCACCACTAGGGGTGGGCACAGATACGCAGTATTTT. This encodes CASSPLGVGTDTQYF.

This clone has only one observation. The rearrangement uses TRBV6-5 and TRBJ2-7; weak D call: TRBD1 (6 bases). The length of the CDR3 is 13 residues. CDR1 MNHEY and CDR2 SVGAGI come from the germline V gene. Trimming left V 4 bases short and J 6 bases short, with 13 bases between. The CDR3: CASSSRDTAEQYF. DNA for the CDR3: TGTGCCAGCAGTTCCCGGGACACGGCCGAGCAGTACTTC.

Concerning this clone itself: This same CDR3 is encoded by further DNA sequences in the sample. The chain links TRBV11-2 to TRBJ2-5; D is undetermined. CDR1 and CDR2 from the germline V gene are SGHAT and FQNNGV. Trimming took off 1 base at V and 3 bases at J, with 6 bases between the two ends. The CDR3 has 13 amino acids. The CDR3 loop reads CASSLGAEETQYF. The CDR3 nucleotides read TGTGCCAGCAGCTTAGGGGCAGAAGAGACCCAGTACTTC. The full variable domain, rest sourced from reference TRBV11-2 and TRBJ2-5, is EAGVAQSPRYKIIEKRQSVAFWCNPISGHATLYWYQQILGQGPKLLIQFQNNGVVDDSQLPKDRFSAERLKGVDSTLKIQPAKLEDSAVYLCASSLGAEETQYFGPGTRLLVL.

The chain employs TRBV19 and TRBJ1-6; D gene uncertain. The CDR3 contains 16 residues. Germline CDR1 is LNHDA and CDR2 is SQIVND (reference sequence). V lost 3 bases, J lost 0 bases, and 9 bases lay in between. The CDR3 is CASSIGVSSYNSPLHF. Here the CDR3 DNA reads TGTGCCAGTAGTATCGGCGTAAGCTCCTATAATTCACCCCTCCACTTT.

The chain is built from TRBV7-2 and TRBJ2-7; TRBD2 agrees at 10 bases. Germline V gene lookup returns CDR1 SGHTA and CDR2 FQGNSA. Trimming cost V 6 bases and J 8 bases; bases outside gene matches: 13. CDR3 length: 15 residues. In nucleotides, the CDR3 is TGTGCCAGCAGTCAAGGGCCTAGCGGGAGTTCACAGCAGTACTTC. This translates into CASSQGPSGSSQQYF.

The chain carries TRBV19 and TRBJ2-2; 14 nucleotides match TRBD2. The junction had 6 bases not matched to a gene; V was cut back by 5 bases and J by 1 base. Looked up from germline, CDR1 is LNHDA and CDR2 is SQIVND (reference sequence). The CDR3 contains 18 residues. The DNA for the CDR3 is TGTGCCAGTAGTGGGGGGACTAGCGGGAGAAAGAACACCGGGGAGCTGTTTTTT. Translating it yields CASSGGTSGRKNTGELFF. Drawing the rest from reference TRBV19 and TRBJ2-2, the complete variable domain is DGGITQSPKYLFRKEGQNVTLSCEQNLNHDAMYWYRQDPGQGLRLIYYSQIVNDFQKGDIAEGYSVSREKKESFPLTVTSAQKNPTAFYLCASSGGTSGRKNTGELFFGEGSRLTVL.